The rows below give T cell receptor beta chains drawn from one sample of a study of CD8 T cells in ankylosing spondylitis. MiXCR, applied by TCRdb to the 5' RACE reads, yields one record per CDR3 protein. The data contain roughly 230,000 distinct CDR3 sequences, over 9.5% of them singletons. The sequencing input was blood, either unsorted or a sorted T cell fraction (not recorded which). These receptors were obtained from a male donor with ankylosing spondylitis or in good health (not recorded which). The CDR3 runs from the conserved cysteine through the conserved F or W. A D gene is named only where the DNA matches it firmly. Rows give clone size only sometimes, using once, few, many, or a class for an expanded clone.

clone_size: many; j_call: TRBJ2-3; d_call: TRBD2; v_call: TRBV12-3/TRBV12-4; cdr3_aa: CASSGGTIAGSGTDTQYF
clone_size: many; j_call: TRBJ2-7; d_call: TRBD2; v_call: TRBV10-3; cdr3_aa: CAISEVAGDEQYF
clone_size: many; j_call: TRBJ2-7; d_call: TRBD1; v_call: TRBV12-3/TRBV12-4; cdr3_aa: CASRGDSSYEQYF
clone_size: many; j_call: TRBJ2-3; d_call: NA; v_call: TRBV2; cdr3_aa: CASSGPARGDTQYF
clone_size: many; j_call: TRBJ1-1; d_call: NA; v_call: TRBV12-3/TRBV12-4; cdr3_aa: CASSYRATYPEAFF
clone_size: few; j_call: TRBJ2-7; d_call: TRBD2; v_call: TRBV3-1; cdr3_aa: CASSHTSGYEQYF
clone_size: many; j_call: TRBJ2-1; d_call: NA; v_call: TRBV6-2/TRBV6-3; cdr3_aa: CASSRMHTQDRYNEQFF
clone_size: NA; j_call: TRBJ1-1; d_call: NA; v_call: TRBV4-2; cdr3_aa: CASSQERVGYAFF
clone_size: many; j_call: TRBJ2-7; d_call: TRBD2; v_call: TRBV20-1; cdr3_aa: CSARVGTSGASYEQYF
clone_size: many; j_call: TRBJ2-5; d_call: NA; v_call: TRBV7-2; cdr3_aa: CASAGGPQETQYF
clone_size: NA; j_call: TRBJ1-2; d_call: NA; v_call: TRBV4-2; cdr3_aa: CASSQDEGGRHNYGYTF
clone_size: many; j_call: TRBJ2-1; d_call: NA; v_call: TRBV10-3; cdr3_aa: CAISDSGTYNEQFF
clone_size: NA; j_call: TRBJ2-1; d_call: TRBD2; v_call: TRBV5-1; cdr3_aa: CASSLEGGSSYNEQFF
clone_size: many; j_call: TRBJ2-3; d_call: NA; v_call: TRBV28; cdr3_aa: CASSLFYPTNQAQYF
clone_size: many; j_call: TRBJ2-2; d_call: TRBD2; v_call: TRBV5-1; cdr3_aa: CASSFVAGDTGELFF
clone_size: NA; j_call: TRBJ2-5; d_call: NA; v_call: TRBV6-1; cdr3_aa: CASSQSTGSGEETQYF
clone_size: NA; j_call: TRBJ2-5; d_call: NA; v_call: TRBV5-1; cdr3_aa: CASSLWMRRESETQYF
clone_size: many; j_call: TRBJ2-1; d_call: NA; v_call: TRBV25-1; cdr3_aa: CATRGLAKGISYNEQFF
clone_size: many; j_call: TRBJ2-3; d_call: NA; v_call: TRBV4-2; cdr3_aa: CASSQVRGWADTQYF
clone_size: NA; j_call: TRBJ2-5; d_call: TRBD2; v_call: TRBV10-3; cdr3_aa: CAISESGGAGETQYF
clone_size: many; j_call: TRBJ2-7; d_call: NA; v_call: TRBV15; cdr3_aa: CATSRDNTAYEQYF
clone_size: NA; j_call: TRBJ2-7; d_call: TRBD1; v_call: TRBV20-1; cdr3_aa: CSASPGQGGEQYF
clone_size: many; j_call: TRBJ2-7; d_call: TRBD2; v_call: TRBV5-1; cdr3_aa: CASSLEGLPYEQYF
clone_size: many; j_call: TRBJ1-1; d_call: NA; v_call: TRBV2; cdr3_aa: CASSPSGAGEAFF
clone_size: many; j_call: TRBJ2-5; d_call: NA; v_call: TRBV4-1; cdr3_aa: CASSQLPSVQETQYF
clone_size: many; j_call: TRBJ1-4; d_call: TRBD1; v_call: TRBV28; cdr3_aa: CASSRGTAENEKLFF
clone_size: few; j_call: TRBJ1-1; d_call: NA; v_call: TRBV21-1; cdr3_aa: CASSITSTGYANTEAFF
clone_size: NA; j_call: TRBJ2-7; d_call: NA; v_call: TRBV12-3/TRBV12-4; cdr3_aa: CASNQGSGDEQYF
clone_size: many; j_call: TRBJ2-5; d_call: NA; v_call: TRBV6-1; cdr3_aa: CASTETGTETQYF
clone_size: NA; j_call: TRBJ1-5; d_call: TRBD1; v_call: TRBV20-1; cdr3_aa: CSARESTGASQPQHF
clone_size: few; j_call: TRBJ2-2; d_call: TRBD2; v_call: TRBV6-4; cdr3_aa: CASSDTLLAGANTGELFF
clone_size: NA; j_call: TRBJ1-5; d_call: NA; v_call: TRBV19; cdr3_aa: CASSMNRAQPQHF
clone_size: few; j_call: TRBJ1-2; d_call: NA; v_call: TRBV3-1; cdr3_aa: CASSPRREDGYTF
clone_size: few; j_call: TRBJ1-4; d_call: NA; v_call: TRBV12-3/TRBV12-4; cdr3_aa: CASSPRGGSTNEKLFF
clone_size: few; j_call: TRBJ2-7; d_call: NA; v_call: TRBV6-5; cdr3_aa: CASRYRDTSYEQYF
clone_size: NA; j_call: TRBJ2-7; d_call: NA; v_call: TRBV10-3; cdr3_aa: CAISDLVTYEQYF
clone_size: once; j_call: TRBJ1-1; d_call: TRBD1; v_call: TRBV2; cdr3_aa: CASSRQGSTEAFF
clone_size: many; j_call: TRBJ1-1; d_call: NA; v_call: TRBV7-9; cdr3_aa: CASSPRIMNTEAFF
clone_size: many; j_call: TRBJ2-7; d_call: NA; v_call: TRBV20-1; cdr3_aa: CSARNSLLMRSYEQYF
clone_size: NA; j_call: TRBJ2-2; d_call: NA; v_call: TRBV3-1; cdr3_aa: CASSQAKAGELFF
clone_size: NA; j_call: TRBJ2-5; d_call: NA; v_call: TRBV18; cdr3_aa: CASSPFSGGQETQYF
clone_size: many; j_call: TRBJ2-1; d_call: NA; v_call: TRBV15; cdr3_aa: CATSRDLTLAEGQFF